This T cell receptor beta chain comes out of a study of blood T cell repertoires in COVID-19. Across the study: Sites across the United States, Italy and Spain contributed samples from acute and convalescent COVID-19. T cells, B-cell-depleted T cells, or PBMCs supplied cDNA or gDNA.

The CDR3 covers 13 residues. CDR1 SEHNR and CDR2 FQNEAQ come from the germline V gene (reference sequence). Trimming pared 3 bases from V and 4 bases from J, leaving 8 bases between. In the study's own analysis: Nucleated cell counts were estimated from reference gene primer amplification. The method was immunoSEQ multiplex PCR; TCRdb's version includes in-frame clones alone and lacks a portion of them. D and trimming come from the DNA, and the V and J calls and clone size come from that table. The sample consists of tens of thousands of clones, nearly 90% of them appearing once. This clone was recorded once.

V usage is TRBV7-9 and J usage is TRBJ2-3; D remains ambiguous. This TCR was recovered from a man in his 60s with acute or convalescent COVID-19. The sequencing sample was made of peripheral blood. The CDR3 nucleotides read TGTGCCAGCAGCTTCGATCGGTCAGATACGCAGTATTTT. Translation: CASSFDRSDTQYF.